This TCR beta chain stems from a study of cytomegalovirus exposure and HLA in healthy donors. Across the study: Ancestry clustering placed around 80% of roughly 400 genotyped donors in the Caucasian-associated cluster. Study results and limitations: Three CMV-associated chains proved CMV antigen-specific in vitro. Data from an earlier analysis indicated that most TCR beta V segments were productive either about 87% or about 30% of the time.

Trimming shortened V by 2 bases and J by 8 bases, and 16 bases separated the two germline ends. CDR3 length: 15 residues. Germline CDR1 SGHDN, CDR2 FVKESK. This clone has only one observation. Its matching antigen is unknown. Primers: 60 Vbeta forward and 13 Jbeta reverse. Sequenced by immunoSEQ multiplex PCR; TCRdb stores in-frame clones only, minus some. The repertoire includes around 200,000 clones, roughly 87% of them detected once, and more than 1.5% sits in the top ten. The chain is built from TRBV14 and TRBJ2-1; perhaps TRBD2 as D (6 bases). The receptor's source is a man aged 45-60 years in good health and CMV-seronegative. The specimen was PBMCs. The CDR3 reads CASSQYGLLADEQFF. CDR3 DNA: TGTGCCAGCAGCCAATATGGTTTACTAGCTGATGAGCAGTTCTTC.